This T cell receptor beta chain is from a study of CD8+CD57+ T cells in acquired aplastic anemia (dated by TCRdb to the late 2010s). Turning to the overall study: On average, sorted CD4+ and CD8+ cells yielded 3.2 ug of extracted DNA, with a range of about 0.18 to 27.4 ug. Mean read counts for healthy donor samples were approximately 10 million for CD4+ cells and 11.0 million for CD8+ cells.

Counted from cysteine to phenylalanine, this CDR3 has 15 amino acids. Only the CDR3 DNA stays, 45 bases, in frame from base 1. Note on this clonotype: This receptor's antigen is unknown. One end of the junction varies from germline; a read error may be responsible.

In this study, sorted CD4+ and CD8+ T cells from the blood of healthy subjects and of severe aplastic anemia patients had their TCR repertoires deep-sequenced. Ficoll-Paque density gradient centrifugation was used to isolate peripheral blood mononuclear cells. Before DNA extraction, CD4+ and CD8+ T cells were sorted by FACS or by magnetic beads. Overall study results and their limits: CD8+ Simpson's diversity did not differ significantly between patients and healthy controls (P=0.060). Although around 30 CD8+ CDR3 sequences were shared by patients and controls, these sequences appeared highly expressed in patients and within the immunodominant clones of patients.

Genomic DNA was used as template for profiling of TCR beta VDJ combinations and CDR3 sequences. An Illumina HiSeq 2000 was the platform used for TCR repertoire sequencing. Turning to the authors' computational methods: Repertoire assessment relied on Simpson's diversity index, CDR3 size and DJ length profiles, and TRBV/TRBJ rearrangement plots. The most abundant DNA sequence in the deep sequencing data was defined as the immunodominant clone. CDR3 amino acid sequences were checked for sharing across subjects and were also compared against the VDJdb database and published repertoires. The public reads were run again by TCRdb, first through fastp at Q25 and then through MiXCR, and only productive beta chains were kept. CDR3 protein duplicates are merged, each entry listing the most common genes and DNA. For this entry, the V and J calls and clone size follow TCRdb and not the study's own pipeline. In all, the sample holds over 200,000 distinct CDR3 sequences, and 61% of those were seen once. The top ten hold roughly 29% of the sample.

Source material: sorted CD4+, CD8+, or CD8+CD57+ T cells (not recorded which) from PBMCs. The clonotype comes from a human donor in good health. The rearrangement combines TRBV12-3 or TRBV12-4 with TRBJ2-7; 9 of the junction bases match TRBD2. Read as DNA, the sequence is TGTGCCAGCAGCCAACGTTCAGCGGGAGGTTACGAGCAGCACTTC. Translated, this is CASSQRSAGGYEQHF.